The source of this T cell receptor beta chain is a study of cytomegalovirus exposure and HLA in healthy donors. This clone came up a few times. Its antigen is not known. Notes on the study in general: Follow-up analysis seemed to connect common viral pathogens with several of the most significant clusters identified. Differences between HLA loci emerged in a later analysis of TCR association rates, with DRB1 most and HLA-C fewest. In a later analysis, a missense DCLRE1C variant was linked to TCR beta V- and J-gene trimming.

Primers: 60 Vbeta forward and 13 Jbeta reverse. TCRdb's table, derived via immunoSEQ multiplex PCR, lists solely in-frame clones and lacks some. The sample has about 130,000 clones; about 80% are singletons. Sequencing input: PBMCs. The origin of this receptor is a man aged 25-45 years in good health and CMV-seronegative.

As DNA, the CDR3 is TGTGCCAGCAGTTTAGCGGGACCCTCCTACAATGAGCAGTTCTTC. Protein product: CASSLAGPSYNEQFF. The chain uses TRBV27 and TRBJ2-1; maybe TRBD2 (6 bases). The CDR3 runs 15 residues. Germline V gene data show CDR1 as MNHEY and CDR2 as SMNVEV (reference sequence). Trimming took off 2 bases at V and 0 bases at J, with 8 bases between the two ends.